This TCR beta chain was recorded in a study of cytomegalovirus exposure and HLA in healthy donors. Study conclusions and caveats: Reported performance of the classifier showed diagnosis of cytomegalovirus status with high specificity and sensitivity. Generally TCR sequences proved uncommon, though certain public TCRs appeared in numerous donors. Among the CMV-associated chains, three were confirmed in vitro as specific for CMV antigens.

About this clone: Its antigen remains unidentified.

Produced via immunoSEQ multiplex PCR; TCRdb's table is partial and in-frame only. The table has about 200,000 clones, over 65% seen once. Trimming left V 0 bases short and J 3 bases short, with 12 bases between. The CDR3 spans 15 residues. The germline V gene encodes CDR1 SGHAT and CDR2 FQNNGV. The sequence was collected from a young woman in good health and CMV-seronegative. The sequenced sample consisted of PBMCs. V gene TRBV11-2 combines with J gene TRBJ2-7; D possibly uses TRBD1 or TRBD2 (6 bases each). The CDR3 spells CASSLEGGTSYEQYF. DNA for the CDR3: TGTGCCAGCAGCTTAGAAGGCGGGACAAGCTACGAGCAGTACTTC.